This T cell receptor beta chain derives from a study of CD8 T cells in ankylosing spondylitis. Study-wide points: Disease-associated clones were reportedly significantly overrepresented in matched ankylosing spondylitis synovial fluid. Peripheral blood samples showed relatively rare disease-linked clones, and these clones were CD8+.

This clonotype was observed many times. Its target is not known. Germline V gives CDR1 SGHRS, CDR2 YFSETQ. The CDR3 spans 16 residues. Between the trimmed V and J ends, which lost 7 bases and 9 bases, there was a span of 25 bases. TCRdb reanalysed the 5' RACE reads using MiXCR and keeps one entry per CDR3 protein. This table has some 200,000 distinct CDR3 sequences, 9.5% to 15% appearing once. The chain has TRBV5-1 and TRBJ2-2; weak D call: TRBD1 (5 bases). Sequenced material: blood, either unsorted or a sorted T cell fraction (not recorded which). The receptor was derived from a male donor with ankylosing spondylitis or in good health (not recorded which). CDR3: CASYSLGATPTRELFF. In DNA form, the CDR3 reads TGCGCCAGCTACTCCTTAGGGGCCACCCCTACAAGGGAGCTGTTTTTT. The variable domain in full, with the rest retrieved from reference TRBV5-1 and TRBJ2-2, is KAGVTQTPRYLIKTRGQQVTLSCSPISGHRSVSWYQQTPGQGLQFLFEYFSETQRNKGNFPGRFSGRQFSNSRSEMNVSTLELGDSALYLCASYSLGATPTRELFFGEGSRLTVL.